The subject of this entry is one T cell receptor beta chain. Libraries were prepared by immunoSEQ multiplex PCR; TCRdb keeps only in-frame clonotypes and omits some of them. Among 100,000 to 150,000 clones listed, about 93% were seen once. Looked up from germline, CDR1 is SEHNR and CDR2 is FQNEAQ (reference sequence). This CDR3 comprises 16 residues. With 1 base clipped from V and 3 bases from J, the junction kept 4 bases outside the gene matches. This sample is drawn from a study of blood T cell repertoires in COVID-19. Study information: Samples representing acute and convalescent COVID-19 were sourced from the United States, Italy and Spain. T cells, B-cell-depleted T cells, or PBMCs supplied cDNA or gDNA.

The chain joins TRBV7-9 to TRBJ2-5; 11 bases line up with TRBD1. The sequence was obtained from a man aged 50 to 59 with COVID-19, enrolled during active disease. Material: peripheral blood. The CDR3 loop reads CASSLGTGGNKETQYF. In nucleotides, the CDR3 is TGTGCCAGCAGCTTAGGGACAGGGGGCAACAAAGAGACCCAGTACTTC.